This record looks at one T cell receptor (beta chain) sequence and its context. These data belong to a study of early T cells in non-severe SARS-CoV-2 infection. Turning to the study itself: Sequenced material consisted of bulk RNA (from unsorted whole blood), and chains were unpaired.

V lost 7 bases and J 7 bases, leaving 13 bases between the germline ends. This CDR3 is 13 amino acids long. Germline CDR1 SNHLY, CDR2 FYNNEI. In the library, individual cDNA molecules carried attached unique molecular identifiers. Via MiXCR, TCRdb re-called the 5' RACE reads, giving one row per CDR3 protein. This table has tens of thousands of distinct CDR3 sequences, around 5% appearing once. The sequence was obtained from an adult who was a healthcare worker with PCR-confirmed SARS-CoV-2 infection or an uninfected control (not recorded which). V is TRBV2 and J is TRBJ2-2; D might be TRBD2 (5 bases). The sequencing sample was made of whole blood. CDR3 DNA: TGTGCCAGCAAAGAGGGAATAAGCGGGGAGCTGTTTTTT. It yields the protein CASKEGISGELFF.